A selection of T cell receptor beta chains follows, all from one sample in a study of shared clonotypes between healthy human individuals. Produced via immunoSEQ multiplex PCR; TCRdb's table is partial and in-frame only. This sample has 400,000 to 600,000 clones, with 60% to 80% found just once. What was sequenced was PBMCs. These receptors originate from a woman aged 40 to 49 in good health. Some clones in this sample may be carry-over from other donors' samples. Each CDR3 is given with its conserved first and last residue. The order of the fields is CDR3 DNA, CDR3 protein, V gene, D gene, J gene, clone size. The D gene is left open where the match is weak. Some rows have no size entry. The others give once, few or many, or a class for an expanded clone.

TGTGCCTGGAGTTTGGCGAAGTTGTATGGCTACACCTTC,CAWSLAKLYGYTF,TRBV30,NA,TRBJ1-2,NA
TGTGCCAGCAGTGAATACAGCCGCTCCTACAATGAGCAGTTCTTC,CASSEYSRSYNEQFF,TRBV6-1,NA,TRBJ2-1,NA
TGTGCCAGCAGCCCCGGATTGCGGGACAGGGGGCTTGGCTACACCTTC,CASSPGLRDRGLGYTF,TRBV9,TRBD1,TRBJ1-2,NA
TGTGCCAGCAGTTCCACTAGCGGGAGGTTAACGGGCGAGCAGTACTTC,CASSSTSGRLTGEQYF,TRBV28,TRBD2,TRBJ2-7,NA
TGTGCCTGGAGTGGTCAACCGAATCAGCCCCAGCATTTT,CAWSGQPNQPQHF,TRBV30,NA,TRBJ1-5,few
TGCGCCAGCAGTCCCGGGACAGGGGGCTACGAGCAGTACTTC,CASSPGTGGYEQYF,TRBV4-3,TRBD1,TRBJ2-7,NA
TGTGCCAGCAGTTACCAGGGGGGAACTGAAGCTTTCTTT,CASSYQGGTEAFF,TRBV6-5,TRBD1,TRBJ1-1,NA
TGTGCCAGCAGCTGGTCAGGGATGAACACTGAAGCTTTCTTT,CASSWSGMNTEAFF,TRBV7-9,NA,TRBJ1-1,NA
TGCGCCAGCAGCGGAGGCCGGGGATGGGAGGGCTACACCTTC,CASSGGRGWEGYTF,TRBV10-2,NA,TRBJ1-2,once
TGTGCCAGCAGCTTATTTTTGAACACTGAAGCTTTCTTT,CASSLFLNTEAFF,TRBV11-3,NA,TRBJ1-1,many
TGCGCCAGCAGCTTGGGACGAGGTAATGAAAAACTGTTTTTT,CASSLGRGNEKLFF,TRBV5-1,NA,TRBJ1-4,NA
TGTGCCAGCAGCCAAGACAGTATGAACACTGAAGCTTTCTTT,CASSQDSMNTEAFF,TRBV4-2,NA,TRBJ1-1,NA
TGTGCCAGCAGCGCGACTAGCGAGGCCTACAATGAGCAGTTCTTC,CASSATSEAYNEQFF,TRBV9,TRBD2,TRBJ2-1,once
TGTGCCAGCAGCCCGGGACTAGCGGGAGGGCCGTATAGCTACAATGAGCAGTTCTTC,CASSPGLAGGPYSYNEQFF,TRBV11-2,TRBD2,TRBJ2-1,NA
TGTGCCAGCAGCCAATCACGCGGTGGAGAGACCCAGTACTTC,CASSQSRGGETQYF,TRBV5-4,NA,TRBJ2-5,NA
TGTGCCAGCAGTCCCCGCTTGGGGAGACCGAGCAATCAGCCCCAGCATTTT,CASSPRLGRPSNQPQHF,TRBV27,NA,TRBJ1-5,NA
TGTGCCAGCAGGCTGCGGGAGCTGGAGACCCAGTACTTC,CASRLRELETQYF,TRBV28,TRBD2,TRBJ2-5,NA
TGCGCCAGCTTTTTGGGCCCCAATGAGCAGTTCTTC,CASFLGPNEQFF,TRBV5-1,NA,TRBJ2-1,NA
TGTGCCAGCAGCTCCGACAGGGGTACTCAGCCCCAGCATTTT,CASSSDRGTQPQHF,TRBV2,TRBD1,TRBJ1-5,NA
TGTGCCAGCAGCGCCGGGGGGGGCGATCAGCCCCAGCATTTT,CASSAGGGDQPQHF,TRBV7-9,NA,TRBJ1-5,NA
TGTGCCAGCAGCCCACGTTGGGGCGGAAGCTCCTACGAGCAGTACTTC,CASSPRWGGSSYEQYF,TRBV7-9,NA,TRBJ2-7,NA